The 31 T cell receptor beta chains reported below all come from one sample, sequenced in a study of cytomegalovirus exposure and HLA in healthy donors. 60 Vbeta and 13 Jbeta primers were used in PCR. Only in-frame clones appear in the TCRdb table, and some are missing; sequencing was by immunoSEQ multiplex PCR. The sample lists around 130,000 clones; around 77% were seen once. Sequencing was done on a sample of PBMCs. The receptors stem from a middle-aged man in good health and CMV-seronegative.

This clone was counted only a few times. The chain has TRBV7-2 and TRBJ2-6; no firm D call. Germline V gene lookup returns CDR1 SGHTA and CDR2 FQGNSA. V was trimmed by 2 bases and J by 1 base, leaving 9 bases between them. The CDR3 is made up of 16 amino acids. The CDR3 DNA reads as TGTGCCAGCAGCTTAAGCCCAAGTTCTGGGGCCAACGTCCTGACTTTC. The encoded protein is CASSLSPSSGANVLTF. The variable domain in full, with the rest retrieved from reference TRBV7-2 and TRBJ2-6, is GAGVSQSPSNKVTEKGKDVELRCDPISGHTALYWYRQSLGQGLEFLIYFQGNSAPDKSGLPSDRFSAERTGGSVSTLTIQRTQQEDSAVYLCASSLSPSSGANVLTFGAGSRLTVL.

At least ten counts were recorded for this clone. The chain recombines TRBV6-5 with TRBJ2-1, with 13 bases matching TRBD2. Germline V gene sequence: CDR1 MNHEY, CDR2 SVGAGI. Trimming took 6 bases from V and 6 from J; bases not matched to a gene: 5. CDR3 length equals 15 residues. DNA for the CDR3: TGTGCCAGCAGGTTGGGACTAGCGGGAACCAATGAGCAGTTCTTC. As protein: CASRLGLAGTNEQFF.

This chain connects TRBV19 to TRBJ2-2; no clear D gene. Trimming stripped 3 bases from V and 1 base from J, with 6 bases between. Germline-derived CDR1 and CDR2 are LNHDA and SQIVND (reference sequence). This CDR3 has 14 residues. The CDR3 nucleotides are TGTGCCAGTAGTATTGGCGGGAACACCGGGGAGCTGTTTTTT. Its protein product is CASSIGGNTGELFF.

In DNA form, the CDR3 reads TGCGCCAGCAGCTTACTAGCGGGAGGAATCAATGAGCAGTTCTTC. Residues: CASSLLAGGINEQFF. The chain couples TRBV5-1 to TRBJ2-1; 12 positions agree with TRBD2. CDR3 length: 15 amino acids. Germline CDR1 is SGHRS and CDR2 is YFSETQ. V shed 2 bases and J 6 bases; nucleotides not matched to a gene: 3.

The rearrangement uses TRBV5-4 and TRBJ2-7, with 8 bases identical to TRBD2. Per the germline V gene, CDR1 is SGHNT and CDR2 is YYREEE (reference sequence). V trimming: 4 bases; J trimming: 3 bases; junction bases outside the gene matches: 9. CDR3 length: 15 residues. The CDR3 here is CASSIQPGGNYEQYF. The CDR3 DNA reads as TGTGCCAGCAGCATCCAACCGGGAGGGAACTACGAGCAGTACTTC.

V and J are TRBV4-1 and TRBJ2-2, with no clear D. Germline V gene lookup returns CDR1 MGHRA and CDR2 YSYEKL. This CDR3 region has 16 residues. The V end lost 0 bases, the J end lost 0 bases, and 8 bases lay between the germline ends. The DNA of the CDR3 is TGCGCCAGCAGCCAAGACGGGTTGGCGAACACCGGGGAGCTGTTTTTT. Translated, it gives CASSQDGLANTGELFF.

The chain recombines TRBV5-1 with TRBJ1-1, with 9 bases that match TRBD1. The germline CDR1 and CDR2 sequences are SGHRS and YFSETQ. CDR3 size: 17 residues. V lost 0 bases, J lost 0 bases, and 6 bases stayed unmatched. CDR3 sequence reads: CASSLDRGLVMNTEAFF. The DNA of the CDR3 is TGCGCCAGCAGCTTGGACAGGGGGCTGGTAATGAACACTGAAGCTTTCTTT.

This rearrangement joins TRBV29-1 to TRBJ2-1; 10 bases agree with TRBD2. The germline V gene encodes CDR1 SQVTM and CDR2 ANQGSEA. The CDR3 runs to 15 residues. V gave up 0 bases and J gave up 6 bases; unmatched junction bases: 5. CDR3: CSVEDQREGLNEQFF. DNA for the CDR3: TGCAGCGTTGAAGATCAGCGGGAGGGCCTCAATGAGCAGTTCTTC.

This chain links TRBV5-1 with TRBJ1-4, with 7 bases that match TRBD1. The CDR3 extends over 13 amino acids. After removal of 5 bases from V and 2 bases from J, the junction contained 0 bases not matched to a gene. Germline loops: CDR1 SGHRS, CDR2 YFSETQ. The CDR3 coding sequence is TGCGCCAGCAGAGGGGGCACTAATGAAAAACTGTTTTTT. It specifies CASRGGTNEKLFF.

V and J are TRBV27 and TRBJ2-1; D remains ambiguous. Trimming stripped 3 bases from V and 3 bases from J, with 9 bases between. CDR3 length: 14 amino acids. Germline V lookup: CDR1 MNHEY, CDR2 SMNVEV (reference sequence). The CDR3 nucleotides are TGTGCCAGCAGTTTGAACCGCGGCTACAATGAGCAGTTCTTC. It yields the protein CASSLNRGYNEQFF.

The chain is built from TRBV18 and TRBJ1-2, with 7 bases fitting TRBD1. The junction had 6 bases not matched to a gene; V was cut back by 3 bases and J by 2 bases. CDR3 length: 15 amino acids. From germline, CDR1 is KGHSH and CDR2 LQKENI. CDR3 residues: CASSPRTGDNYGYTF. The DNA of the CDR3 is TGTGCCAGCTCACCGAGGACAGGAGACAACTATGGCTACACCTTC.

The chain employs TRBV28 and TRBJ2-7, with a weak D call TRBD1 (6 bases). Trimming shortened V by 1 base and J by 3 bases, and 10 bases separated the two germline ends. The CDR3 has 14 amino acids. Germline CDR1 is MDHEN and CDR2 is SYDVKM. The CDR3 reads CASSLSGAVYEQYF. CDR3 bases: TGTGCCAGCAGTTTATCAGGGGCCGTCTACGAGCAGTACTTC. Full variable domain (outside the CDR3, taken from reference TRBV28 and TRBJ2-7): DVKVTQSSRYLVKRTGEKVFLECVQDMDHENMFWYRQDPGLGLRLIYFSYDVKMKEKGDIPEGYSVSREKKERFSLILESASTNQTSMYLCASSLSGAVYEQYFGPGTRLTVT.

The chain recombines TRBV20-1 with TRBJ2-5, with D unclear. The CDR3 is 11 amino acids. Germline V gene data show CDR1 as DFQATT and CDR2 as SNEGSKA (reference sequence). Trimming removed 3 bases at V and 12 bases at J, with 14 bases between. The CDR3 loop is CSASGLAAKYF. The CDR3 DNA is TGCAGTGCTAGTGGTTTGGCGGCGAAGTACTTC.

The chain uses TRBV21-1 and TRBJ2-4; the table's D call, TRBD1, was not checked against the DNA. TRBV21-1 is an annotated pseudogene. CDR3 length: 18 residues. The CDR3: CASSKEQANLLAKNIQYF. Here the CDR3 DNA reads TGTGCCAGCAGCAAAGAGCAGGCCAACCTTTTAGCCAAAAACATTCAGTACTTC.

The chain employs TRBV2 and TRBJ2-5; TRBD1 matches at 8 bases. The germline CDR1 and CDR2 sequences are SNHLY and FYNNEI. The CDR3 contains 14 residues. Trimming cost V 6 bases and J 5 bases; bases outside gene matches: 8. CDR3 sequence (DNA): TGTGCCAGCAGAGGGGGGACAGGAAGGGAGACCCAGTACTTC. It specifies CASRGGTGRETQYF. The whole variable domain, filled in from reference TRBV2 and TRBJ2-5, reads EPEVTQTPSHQVTQMGQEVILRCVPISNHLYFYWYRQILGQKVEFLVSFYNNEISEKSEIFDDQFSVERPDGSNFTLKIRSTKLEDSAMYFCASRGGTGRETQYFGPGTRLLVL.

V is TRBV29-1 and J is TRBJ1-1; D is possibly TRBD1 (5 bases). The CDR3 extends over 15 amino acids. V lost 6 bases and J 0 bases, leaving 17 bases between the germline ends. Germline values: CDR1 SQVTM, CDR2 ANQGSEA. The CDR3 DNA reads as TGCAGCGTCGTGCAGGGAAGTAGATTGAACACTGAAGCTTTCTTT. It codes for CSVVQGSRLNTEAFF. Supplemented by reference TRBV29-1 and TRBJ1-1, the full variable domain reads SAVISQKPSRDICQRGTSLTIQCQVDSQVTMMFWYRQQPGQSLTLIATANQGSEATYESGFVIDKFPISRPNLTFSTLTVSNMSPEDSSIYLCSVVQGSRLNTEAFFGQGTRLTVV.

The V gene is TRBV28, the J gene TRBJ1-2; 10 bases align to TRBD1. Germline values: CDR1 MDHEN, CDR2 SYDVKM. The CDR3 totals 17 residues. The V and J ends lost 9 bases and 2 bases, in that order; junction bases with no gene match: 15. The CDR3 sequence: CASTTRTGGISNYGYTF. CDR3 DNA: TGTGCCAGTACTACTAGGACAGGGGGTATTTCGAACTATGGCTACACCTTC.

The chain has TRBV6-1 and TRBJ2-3, with 11 bases fitting TRBD2. The ends lost 1 base at V and 7 bases at J; junction bases unmatched: 4. In germline, CDR1 is MNHNS, CDR2 SASEGT. This CDR3 is built from 15 residues. The CDR3 region is CASSEGLAGSYTQYF. The CDR3 DNA follows: TGTGCCAGCAGTGAAGGACTAGCGGGGTCCTATACGCAGTATTTT.

The CDR3 region is CASSLMGGVEAGVWTQYF. The CDR3 nucleotides are TGTGCCAGCAGCTTAATGGGGGGAGTGGAGGCGGGGGTTTGGACCCAGTACTTC. The gene calls are TRBV7-8 and TRBJ2-5, with TRBD2 identical over 7 bases. Losses at the gene ends were 2 bases for V and 7 bases for J; bases not matched to a gene: 19. The CDR3 covers 18 residues. Germline CDR1 and CDR2: SGHVS and FQNEAQ.

The CDR3 DNA reads TGCAGCGGGAACAGGGACTACAATGAGCAGTTCTTC. It translates to CSGNRDYNEQFF. V is TRBV29-1 and J is TRBJ2-1; weak D call: TRBD1 (6 bases). Trimming stripped 7 bases from V and 3 bases from J, with 10 bases between. Germline V gene data show CDR1 as SQVTM and CDR2 as ANQGSEA. The CDR3 has 12 residues.

V is TRBV11-2 and J is TRBJ2-7; TRBD1 matches at 9 bases. V lost 4 bases, J lost 3 bases, and 7 bases stayed unmatched. The CDR3 is 15 residues long. In germline, CDR1 is SGHAT, CDR2 FQNNGV. The CDR3 DNA reads as TGTGCCAGCAGCTCTGTGAGGGACAGGGTCTACGAGCAGTACTTC. Residues: CASSSVRDRVYEQYF.

The V and J genes are TRBV7-9 and TRBJ2-5; 9 nucleotides line up with TRBD1. This CDR3 has 15 amino acids. CDR1 is SEHNR and CDR2 is FQNEAQ in the germline V gene (reference sequence). With V trimmed by 6 bases and J by 5 bases, 10 bases remained unmatched. The CDR3 coding sequence is TGTGCCAGCAGTCGAGGGGACAGGGACGGGGAGACCCAGTACTTC. Amino acid sequence: CASSRGDRDGETQYF.

The gene calls are TRBV5-4 and TRBJ2-5, with 11 nucleotides matching TRBD2. The CDR3 runs to 16 residues. Germline values: CDR1 SGHNT, CDR2 YYREEE (reference sequence). V shed 4 bases, J shed 5 bases, and the junction held 10 bases outside the gene matches. CDR3 amino acids: CASSRSTSGSIETQYF. CDR3 DNA sequence: TGTGCCAGCAGCAGGTCCACTAGCGGGAGTATTGAGACCCAGTACTTC.

This rearrangement joins TRBV27 to TRBJ2-7; 7 bases match TRBD1. The V and J ends lost 5 bases and 0 bases, in that order; junction bases with no gene match: 7. CDR3 length: 15 residues. Germline V gene sequence: CDR1 MNHEY, CDR2 SMNVEV (reference sequence). The CDR3 DNA reads as TGTGCCAGCAGTCAAAACCGGGACAGCTCCTACGAGCAGTACTTC. Amino acids: CASSQNRDSSYEQYF.

The V call is TRBV28, the J call TRBJ1-5, with a possible D match to TRBD1 (5 bases). CDR3 length: 15 residues. Trimming took off 7 bases at V and 6 bases at J, with 19 bases between the two ends. The germline gives CDR1 MDHEN, CDR2 SYDVKM. The CDR3 coding sequence is TGTGCCAGCACCCCTGGCTGGGGCCCTGGTCAGCCCCAGCATTTT. It yields the protein CASTPGWGPGQPQHF.

The genes are TRBV5-4 and TRBJ1-6, with D maybe TRBD1 (5 bases). This CDR3 has 14 amino acids. V lost 3 bases and J lost 8, with 12 bases in between. Per germline, CDR1 SGHNT and CDR2 YYREEE (reference sequence). CDR3: CASSSGTGDSPLHF. The CDR3 coding sequence is TGTGCCAGCAGCTCCGGGACGGGAGATTCACCCCTCCACTTT.

This chain uses TRBV7-9 with TRBJ1-4; D may be TRBD1 (5 bases). V was pared by 6 bases and J by 7 bases, with 15 bases between. Germline V gene data show CDR1 as SEHNR and CDR2 as FQNEAQ (reference sequence). The CDR3 sequence is 14 residues long. The CDR3 loop reads CASSLTARAEKLFF. The CDR3 DNA sequence: TGTGCCAGCAGTTTGACAGCCCGGGCTGAAAAACTGTTTTTT.

V gene TRBV4-1 combines with J gene TRBJ2-2; TRBD1 matches 8 bases. The junction had 7 bases not matched to a gene; V was cut back by 0 bases and J by 4 bases. The CDR3 length is 17 residues. Germline-derived CDR1 and CDR2 are MGHRA and YSYEKL. The CDR3 is CASSQDSDRVPTGELFF. The CDR3 DNA follows: TGCGCCAGCAGCCAAGATTCGGACAGGGTACCCACCGGGGAGCTGTTTTTT.

This clone showed up just a few times. V gene TRBV5-4 combines with J gene TRBJ2-7, with 13 bases aligning to TRBD2. The CDR3 runs to 15 residues. With V trimmed by 4 bases and J by 6 bases, 7 bases remained unmatched. Germline V gene sequence: CDR1 SGHNT, CDR2 YYREEE (reference sequence). CDR3 amino acids: CASSGGLAGRREQYF. The CDR3 coding sequence is TGTGCCAGCAGCGGGGGACTAGCGGGGAGACGCGAGCAGTACTTC.

In its sample, this clone was seen once. This rearrangement joins TRBV7-2 to TRBJ2-1; 7 bases fit TRBD2. The V gene end was trimmed by 7 bases and the J gene end by 0 bases; junction bases not matched to a gene: 9. Germline V gene lookup returns CDR1 SGHTA and CDR2 FQGNSA. The CDR3 is made up of 16 amino acids. In DNA form, the CDR3 reads TGTGCCAGCACCCTCTGGGGAGGGAGCTCCTACAATGAGCAGTTCTTC. This gives the protein CASTLWGGSSYNEQFF.

The V gene is TRBV28, the J gene TRBJ2-7; the D is unclear. CDR1 MDHEN and CDR2 SYDVKM come from the germline V gene. V lost 4 bases to trimming and J lost 2 bases, with 6 bases between them. The CDR3 is 12 amino acids. DNA for the CDR3: TGTGCCAGCAGTTCCCTTCCCTACGAGCAGTACTTC. It codes for CASSSLPYEQYF.